The entry that follows covers one T cell receptor beta chain sequence. Its target is unknown. Only in-frame clones appear in the TCRdb table, and some are missing; sequencing was by immunoSEQ multiplex PCR. The sample includes about 78,000 clones, about nine tenths of them seen just once. This entry comes from a study of T cell responses to AZD1222 COVID-19 vaccine. Whole-study results and caveats: It should be noted that donors were predominantly white British and more often female, and clonal diversity was possibly underestimated. Repertoires were collected only later (after the peak T cell response had occurred). Across spike, vaccine-associated CD4 TCRs were found, dominant at 160-218 and 743-854. Seropositive AZD1222 recipients at baseline numbered only 5 or 6.

This CDR3 is 16 amino acids long. The V end lost 4 bases, the J end lost 0 bases, and 12 bases lay between the germline ends. In germline, CDR1 is LGHDT, CDR2 YNNKEL (reference sequence). Material: peripheral blood, obtained on day 0 of AZD1222 vaccination. This sequence joins TRBV3-1 (or the pseudogene TRBV3-2) and TRBJ1-4, with no clear D. The clonotype was recovered from an adult in good health. CDR3 in DNA: TGTGCCAGCAGCCCCAGGACCGCCTCAACTAATGAAAAACTGTTTTTT. This codes for CASSPRTASTNEKLFF.